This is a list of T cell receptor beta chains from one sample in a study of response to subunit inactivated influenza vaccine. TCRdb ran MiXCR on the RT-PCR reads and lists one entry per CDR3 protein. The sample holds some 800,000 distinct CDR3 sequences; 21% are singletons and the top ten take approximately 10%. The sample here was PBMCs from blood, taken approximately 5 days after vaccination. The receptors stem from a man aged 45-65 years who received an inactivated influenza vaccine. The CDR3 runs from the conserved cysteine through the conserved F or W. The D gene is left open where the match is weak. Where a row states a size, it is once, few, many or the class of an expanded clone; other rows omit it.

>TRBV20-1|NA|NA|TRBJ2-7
TGCAGTGCTAGAGATCCCCAACTCGTCGCTTCTTACGAGCAGTACTTC
CSARDPQLVASYEQYF
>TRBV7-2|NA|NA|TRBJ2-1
TGTGCCAGCAGCTTGATGGGGGGGCGCTACAATGAGCAGTTCTTC
CASSLMGGRYNEQFF
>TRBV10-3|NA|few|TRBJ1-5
TGTGCCATCAGTGAGTCAGCGGAGCCCCAGCATTTT
CAISESAEPQHF
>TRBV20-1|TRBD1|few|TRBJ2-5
TGCAGTGTCAAGACAGGGGGGCAGACCCAGTACTTC
CSVKTGGQTQYF
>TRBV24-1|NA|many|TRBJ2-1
TGTGCCACCAGTGATTTTAGTGGGGATGAGCAGTTCTTC
CATSDFSGDEQFF
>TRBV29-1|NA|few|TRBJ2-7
TGCAGCGTTGTGGAGACCTACGAGCAGTACTTC
CSVVETYEQYF
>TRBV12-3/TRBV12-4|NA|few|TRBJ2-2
TGTGCCAGCAGTTTCTGGGGCCCCGGGGAGCTGTTTTTT
CASSFWGPGELFF
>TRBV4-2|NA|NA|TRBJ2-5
TGTGCCAGCAGCCAAACTACAGACCAAGAGACCCAGTACTTC
CASSQTTDQETQYF
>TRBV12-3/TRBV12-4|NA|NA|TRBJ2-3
TGTGCCATTACCACTAGCACAGATACGCAGTATTTT
CAITTSTDTQYF
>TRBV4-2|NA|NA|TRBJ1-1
TGTGCCAGCAGCCAAGCCTCAACCAACACTGAAGCTTTCTTT
CASSQASTNTEAFF
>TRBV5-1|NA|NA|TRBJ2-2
TGCGCCAGCAGCATCAGCTCTTTGGAGCTGTTTTTT
CASSISSLELFF
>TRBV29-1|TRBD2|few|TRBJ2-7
TGCAGCGTCCGAGGGGTGCGGGAGGGCTCCTACGAGCAGTACTTC
CSVRGVREGSYEQYF
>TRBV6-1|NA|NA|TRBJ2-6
TGTGCCGTGGGGGGGGCGTTCAACTCTGGGGCCAACGTCCTGACTTTC
CAVGGAFNSGANVLTF
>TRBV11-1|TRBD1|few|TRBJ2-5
TGTGCCAGCAGCTTGGTAATCGTGGGGGGGACAGGGTACCAAGAGACCCAGTACTTC
CASSLVIVGGTGYQETQYF
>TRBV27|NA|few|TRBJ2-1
TGTGCCAGCAGCTTATCTTGGGCGGGTATCGGCTACAATGAGCAGTTCTTC
CASSLSWAGIGYNEQFF
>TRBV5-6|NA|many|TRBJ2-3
TGTGCCAGCAGAATGCGAACGGGACGCACAGATACGCAGTATTTT
CASRMRTGRTDTQYF
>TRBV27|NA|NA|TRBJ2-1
TGTGCCAGCAGTTTAAAAGGTGGCACAATGAGGCAGTTCTTC
CASSLKGGTMRQFF
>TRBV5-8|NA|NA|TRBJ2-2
TGTGCCATCGAACCCAGGGCAACCGGGGAGCTGTTTTTT
CAIEPRATGELFF
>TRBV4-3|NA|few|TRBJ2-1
TGCGCCAGCAGCGAAGAGTGGGGGCGCAACTCCTACAATGAGCAGTTCTTC
CASSEEWGRNSYNEQFF
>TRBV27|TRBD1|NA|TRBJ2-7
TGTGCCAGCAGTTTATACCGACAGGGGGTCTACGAGCAGTACTTC
CASSLYRQGVYEQYF
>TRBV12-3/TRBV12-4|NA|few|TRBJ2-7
TGTGCCAGCAGTTTCCCAGGGGCCAGCTCCTACGAGCAGTACTTC
CASSFPGASSYEQYF
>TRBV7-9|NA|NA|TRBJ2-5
TGTGCCAGCAGCTTAAGGACGGGCGCAAACCAAGAGACCCAGTACTTC
CASSLRTGANQETQYF
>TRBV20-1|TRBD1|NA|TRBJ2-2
TGCAGTCCGAGACAGGGGAACACCGGGGAGCTGTTTTTT
CSPRQGNTGELFF
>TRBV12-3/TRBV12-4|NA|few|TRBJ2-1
TGTGCCAGCAGTTTAAGGGGGAAGGGTGAGCAGTTCTTC
CASSLRGKGEQFF
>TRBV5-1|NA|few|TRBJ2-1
TGCGCCAGCAGCTTACAACTCCCCTACAATGAGCAGTTCTTC
CASSLQLPYNEQFF
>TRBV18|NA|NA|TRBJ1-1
TGTGCCAGCTCACCTTCTGGGTTAACAGGAGTGGGCACTGAAGCTTTCTTT
CASSPSGLTGVGTEAFF
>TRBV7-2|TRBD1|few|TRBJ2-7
TGTGCCAGCAGCGTCGGACAGGGGGCTTACGTCTCTTACGAGCAGTACTTC
CASSVGQGAYVSYEQYF
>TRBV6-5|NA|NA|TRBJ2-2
TGTGCCAGCAGTTACCACAGATTCACCGGGGAGCTGTTTTTT
CASSYHRFTGELFF
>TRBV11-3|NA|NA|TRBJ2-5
TGTGCCAGCAGCCTCACGGGGCGAGAGACCCAGTACTTC
CASSLTGRETQYF
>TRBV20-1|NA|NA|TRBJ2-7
TGCAGTGCTAGAGCGCGGGACACCTTTGCCTACGAGCAGTACTTC
CSARARDTFAYEQYF
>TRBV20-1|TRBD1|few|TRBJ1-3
TGCAGTGCGCAAGACAGGGGCTCTGGAAACACCATATATTTT
CSAQDRGSGNTIYF
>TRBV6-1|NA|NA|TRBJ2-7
TGTGCCAGCAGCGGGATTTGGGACAGAGCCGGGAGCTCCTACGAGCAGTACTTC
CASSGIWDRAGSSYEQYF
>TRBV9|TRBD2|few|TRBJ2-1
TGTGCCAGCAGCGTCCGTAGCGGGAGTTCCTACAATGAGCAGTTCTTC
CASSVRSGSSYNEQFF
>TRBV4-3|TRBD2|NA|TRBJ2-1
TGCGCCAGCAGCCACCGACTAGCGGGAGGCGATGAGCAGTTCTTC
CASSHRLAGGDEQFF
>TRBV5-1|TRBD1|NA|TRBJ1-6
TGCGCCAGCAGACCCCAGGACAGGGTTAATTCACCCCTCCACTTT
CASRPQDRVNSPLHF